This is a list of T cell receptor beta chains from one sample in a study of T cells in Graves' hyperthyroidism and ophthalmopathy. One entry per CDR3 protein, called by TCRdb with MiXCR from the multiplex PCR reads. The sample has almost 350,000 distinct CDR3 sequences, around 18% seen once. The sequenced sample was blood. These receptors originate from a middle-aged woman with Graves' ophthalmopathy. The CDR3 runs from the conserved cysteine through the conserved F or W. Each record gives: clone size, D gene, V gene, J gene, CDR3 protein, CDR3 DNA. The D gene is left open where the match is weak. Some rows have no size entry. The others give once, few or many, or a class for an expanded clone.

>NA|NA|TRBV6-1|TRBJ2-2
CASSERWVDTGELFF
TGTGCCAGCAGTGAAAGGTGGGTCGACACCGGGGAGCTGTTTTTT
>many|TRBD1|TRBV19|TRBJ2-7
CASRTEGDRPYEQYF
TGTGCCAGTAGGACTGAAGGGGACAGACCCTACGAGCAGTACTTC
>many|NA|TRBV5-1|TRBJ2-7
CASSLGYSTYEQYF
TGCGCCAGCAGCTTGGGCTACTCCACCTACGAGCAGTACTTC
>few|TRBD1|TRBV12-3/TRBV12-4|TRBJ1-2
CASSSRTGFGGYTF
TGTGCCAGCAGTTCAAGGACAGGATTTGGCGGCTACACCTTC
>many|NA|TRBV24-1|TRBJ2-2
CATSLMENTGELFF
TGTGCCACCAGTCTAATGGAGAACACCGGGGAGCTGTTTTTT
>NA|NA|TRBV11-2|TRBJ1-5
CASSPRGTGYSNQPQHF
TGTGCCAGCAGCCCGAGGGGAACAGGGTATAGCAATCAGCCCCAGCATTTT
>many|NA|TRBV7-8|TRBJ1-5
CASSLVLGRLPQHF
TGTGCCAGCAGCTTAGTTCTTGGGAGGCTACCCCAGCATTTT
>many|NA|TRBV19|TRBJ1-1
CASSIFRKRVTEAFF
TGTGCCAGTAGTATCTTCCGGAAGAGGGTCACTGAAGCTTTCTTT
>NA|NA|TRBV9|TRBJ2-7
CASSGISFLPYEQYF
TGTGCCAGCAGCGGAATTAGCTTCCTCCCCTACGAGCAGTACTTC
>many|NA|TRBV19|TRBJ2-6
CASSIGGAGANVLTF
TGTGCCAGTAGTATAGGAGGTGCTGGGGCCAACGTCCTGACTTTC
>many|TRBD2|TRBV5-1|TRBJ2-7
CASSLGPSGSYEQYF
TGCGCCAGCAGCTTGGGCCCTAGCGGCTCCTACGAGCAGTACTTC
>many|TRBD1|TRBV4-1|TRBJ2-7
CASSPIIPRDRTPYEQYF
TGCGCCAGCAGCCCCATCATTCCCCGGGACAGGACACCCTACGAGCAGTACTTC
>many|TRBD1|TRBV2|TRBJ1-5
CASSTGQVFHSNQPQHF
TGTGCCAGCAGTACGGGACAGGTTTTCCATAGCAATCAGCCCCAGCATTTT
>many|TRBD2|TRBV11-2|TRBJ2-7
CASSLDSGYDEQYF
TGTGCCAGCAGCTTAGATAGCGGGTACGACGAGCAGTACTTC
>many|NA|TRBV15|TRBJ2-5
CATSRDQGETQYF
TGTGCCACCAGCAGAGATCAGGGGGAGACCCAGTACTTC
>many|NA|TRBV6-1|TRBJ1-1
CASSEWERGMNAEAFF
TGTGCCAGCAGTGAATGGGAACGTGGGATGAACGCTGAAGCTTTCTTT
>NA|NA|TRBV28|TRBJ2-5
CASSSFTFQYF
TGTGCCAGCAGCTCCTTCACTTTCCAGTACTTC
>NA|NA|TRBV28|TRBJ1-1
CASNPSRANTEAFF
TGTGCCAGCAACCCTTCAAGGGCGAACACTGAAGCTTTCTTT
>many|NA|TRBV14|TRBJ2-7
CASSQDLNRPYEQYF
TGTGCCAGCAGCCAAGATCTGAACCGCCCCTACGAGCAGTACTTC
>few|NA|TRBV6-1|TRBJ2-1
CASGKGDEQFF
TGTGCCAGCGGCAAGGGGGATGAGCAGTTCTTC
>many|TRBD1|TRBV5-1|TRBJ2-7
CASSYAGGQSEQYF
TGCGCCAGCAGCTATGCAGGGGGCCAAAGCGAGCAGTACTTC
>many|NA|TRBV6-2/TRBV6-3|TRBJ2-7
CASSYSSWSLAYEQYF
TGTGCCAGCAGTTACTCGAGTTGGAGTCTCGCCTACGAGCAGTACTTC
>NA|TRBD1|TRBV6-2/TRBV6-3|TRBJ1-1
CASSRTGGTAEAFF
TGTGCCAGCAGCCGGACAGGGGGGACGGCTGAAGCTTTCTTT
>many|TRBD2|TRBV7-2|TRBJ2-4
CASSLELSLAGDNIQYF
TGTGCCAGCAGCTTAGAATTGAGTCTAGCGGGAGATAACATTCAGTACTTC
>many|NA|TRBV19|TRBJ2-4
CASRDRTLAKNIQYF
TGTGCCAGTAGAGACAGGACGTTAGCCAAAAACATTCAGTACTTC
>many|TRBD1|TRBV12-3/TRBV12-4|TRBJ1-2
CASSFNPDRSYGYTF
TGTGCCAGCAGCTTTAATCCGGACAGGAGCTATGGCTACACCTTC
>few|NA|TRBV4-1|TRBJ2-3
CASSEPGGFGLDTQYF
TGCGCCAGCAGCGAACCTGGCGGGTTCGGGCTGGATACGCAGTATTTT
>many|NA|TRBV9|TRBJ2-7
CASSVGTEGYEQYF
TGTGCCAGCAGCGTAGGAACGGAGGGGTACGAGCAGTACTTC
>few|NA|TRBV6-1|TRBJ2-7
CASSESAAPGQYF
TGTGCCAGCAGTGAATCTGCTGCGCCTGGGCAGTACTTC
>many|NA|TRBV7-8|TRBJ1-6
CASSLKSAQFSSYNSPLHF
TGTGCCAGCAGCTTAAAGTCAGCCCAGTTCAGCTCCTATAATTCACCCCTCCACTTT
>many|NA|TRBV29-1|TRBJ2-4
CSVGLSAAKNIQYF
TGCAGCGTGGGGCTTAGCGCGGCCAAAAACATTCAGTACTTC
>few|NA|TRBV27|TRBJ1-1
CASISLEGQGTEAFF
TGTGCCAGCATCTCCTTGGAGGGGCAGGGCACTGAAGCTTTCTTT
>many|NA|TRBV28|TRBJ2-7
CASSIGGGAGVHEQYF
TGTGCCAGCAGTATCGGGGGTGGGGCAGGGGTCCACGAGCAGTACTTC
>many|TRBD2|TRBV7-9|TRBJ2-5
CASSTASGHQETQYF
TGTGCCAGCAGCACCGCTAGCGGGCACCAAGAGACCCAGTACTTC
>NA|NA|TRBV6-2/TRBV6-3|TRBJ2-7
CASSPPQGGGGGSYEQYF
TGTGCCAGCAGCCCACCCCAGGGAGGGGGAGGGGGCTCCTACGAGCAGTACTTC
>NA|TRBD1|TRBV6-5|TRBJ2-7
CASSWDRNSYEQYF
TGTGCCAGCAGTTGGGACAGAAACTCCTACGAGCAGTACTTC
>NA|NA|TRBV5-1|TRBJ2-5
CASSTGVVGGETQYF
TGCGCCAGCAGCACCGGGGTCGTCGGGGGAGAGACCCAGTACTTC
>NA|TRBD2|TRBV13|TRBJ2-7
CASSFTPGLVAQYF
TGTGCCAGCAGCTTTACCCCGGGACTAGTGGCCCAGTACTTC
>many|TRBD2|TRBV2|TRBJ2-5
CASTHGRPPGTQYF
TGTGCCAGCACGCACGGGAGGCCTCCCGGGACCCAGTACTTC
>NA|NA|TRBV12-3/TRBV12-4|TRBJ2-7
CASSRLGVEQYF
TGTGCCAGCAGTCGACTGGGGGTCGAGCAGTACTTC
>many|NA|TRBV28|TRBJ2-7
CASRASGSPEQYF
TGTGCCAGCAGGGCCTCGGGATCCCCCGAGCAGTACTTC
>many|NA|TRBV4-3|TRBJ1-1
CASSLQADTEAFF
TGCGCCAGCAGCCTTCAGGCGGACACTGAAGCTTTCTTT
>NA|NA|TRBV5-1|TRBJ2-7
CASSTPTSSYEQYF
TGCGCCAGCAGCACGCCCACGAGCTCCTACGAGCAGTACTTC
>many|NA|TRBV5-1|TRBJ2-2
CASSLEGGSGTGELFF
TGCGCCAGCAGCCTGGAAGGGGGAAGTGGCACCGGGGAGCTGTTTTTT
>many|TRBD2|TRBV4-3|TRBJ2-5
CASSQSAGGARQETQYF
TGCGCCAGCAGCCAGTCAGCGGGAGGTGCCAGACAAGAGACCCAGTACTTC
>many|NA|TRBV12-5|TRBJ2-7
CASGTEGNEQYF
TGTGCTAGTGGCACCGAGGGAAACGAGCAGTACTTC
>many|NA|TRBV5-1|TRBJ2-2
CASSLAIDSQGELFF
TGCGCCAGCAGCTTGGCCATCGACTCCCAGGGGGAGCTGTTTTTT
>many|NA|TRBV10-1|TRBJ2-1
CASSDRDVAKGYNEQFF
TGCGCCAGCAGTGACAGGGACGTGGCTAAGGGCTACAATGAGCAGTTCTTC
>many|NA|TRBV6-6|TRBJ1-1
CAGERGRGTEAFF
TGTGCCGGCGAGCGGGGGCGAGGAACTGAAGCTTTCTTT
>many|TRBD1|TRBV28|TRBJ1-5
CASSLWTGQGSNQPQHF
TGTGCCAGCAGTTTATGGACGGGACAGGGAAGCAATCAGCCCCAGCATTTT
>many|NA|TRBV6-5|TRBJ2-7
CASSYLEVYEQYF
TGTGCCAGCAGTTACCTCGAGGTCTACGAGCAGTACTTC